The source of this TCR beta chain is a study of neurological immune-mediated disorders. J gave up 3 bases and V 6 bases, and 8 bases lay outside the gene matches. The CDR3 runs 14 residues. CDR1 LNHNV and CDR2 YYDKDF come from the germline V gene (reference sequence). Stated time point: longitudinal time-point 1 (baseline). MiXCR, applied by TCRdb to the 5' RACE reads, yields one record per CDR3 protein. The data contain fewer than 90,000 distinct CDR3 sequences, around 9.6% of them singletons. This clonotype was recorded many times. Sequencing was performed on PBMCs. V usage is TRBV15 and J usage is TRBJ2-7, with 7 bases lining up with TRBD2. This TCR derives from a man aged 25 to 40 in good health. In DNA form, the CDR3 reads TGTGCCACCAGACCAGCGGGAATCCTCTACGAGCAGTACTTC. It specifies CATRPAGILYEQYF.